One sample yielded the 27 T cell receptor beta chains listed below, sequenced in a study. TCRdb reprocessed the reads with MiXCR, giving one entry per CDR3 protein. The repertoire holds about 5,800 distinct CDR3 sequences, with around 9.5% as singletons. Sequencing used CD4+ T cells from synovial fluid. Receptors originate from a human donor with rheumatoid arthritis.

At least ten counts were recorded for this clonotype. The chain combines TRBV9 with TRBJ2-6; D ambiguous. The CDR3 consists of 18 residues. Trimming took off 1 base at V and 4 bases at J, with 18 bases between the two ends. In germline, CDR1 is SGDLS, CDR2 YYNGEE. CDR3 sequence: CASSVFEDALVGANVLTF. As DNA, the CDR3 is TGTGCCAGCAGCGTATTTGAGGACGCTCTAGTGGGGGCCAACGTCCTGACTTTC.

By proportion, this clonotype is medium-sized. The chain has TRBV11-2 and TRBJ2-1; tentative D call: TRBD1 (6 bases). The CDR3 runs to 13 residues. The V end lost 6 bases, the J end lost 6 bases, and 12 bases lay between the germline ends. Germline V gene data show CDR1 as SGHAT and CDR2 as FQNNGV. This chain's CDR3 is CASRTGQTNEQFF. As DNA, the CDR3 is TGTGCCAGCAGAACAGGACAGACCAATGAGCAGTTCTTC.

This clonotype is deemed medium-sized. The chain links TRBV4-2 to TRBJ2-1, with 7 bases fitting TRBD2. Germline loops: CDR1 LGHNA, CDR2 YNFKEQ. This CDR3 spans 16 amino acids. V dropped 5 bases and J dropped 3; count of bases not matched to a gene: 10. As DNA, the CDR3 is TGTGCCAGCAGCACAACCGCCGGGACTATCTACAATGAGCAGTTCTTC. Residues: CASSTTAGTIYNEQFF.

In this sample, this clonotype turned up many times. The V call is TRBV20-1, the J call TRBJ2-5; D possibly matches TRBD1 or TRBD2 (5 bases each). The germline gives CDR1 DFQATT, CDR2 SNEGSKA (reference sequence). CDR3 length: 15 amino acids. The germline V and J ends were trimmed by 4 bases and 10 bases, with 25 bases remaining between them. The CDR3 DNA reads as TGCAGTGCTACCCTCCTTCCCGGGACCCCCGCGGACCAGTACTTC. This codes for CSATLLPGTPADQYF.

Many counts were recorded for this clonotype. The V gene is TRBV18, the J gene TRBJ1-1; 9 bases agree with TRBD1. Germline assignment: CDR1 KGHSH and CDR2 LQKENI. CDR3 length: 15 amino acids. With V trimmed by 4 bases and J by 7 bases, 10 bases remained unmatched. The CDR3 DNA reads as TGTGCCAGCTCACTGGGACAGGGTTCCTCTAATGAAGCTTTCTTT. Translating gives CASSLGQGSSNEAFF.

This clonotype occurred a few times. The chain is built from TRBV19 and TRBJ2-7; D may match TRBD1 or TRBD2 (5 bases each). Trimming removed 3 bases from V and 3 bases from J, with 9 bases in between. This CDR3 spans 13 amino acids. Germline V gives CDR1 LNHDA, CDR2 SQIVND (reference sequence). CDR3 DNA: TGTGCCAGTAGTATGGGACGGAACTACGAGCAGTACTTC. This codes for CASSMGRNYEQYF.

This clonotype has more than one count but fewer than ten. V is TRBV19 and J is TRBJ1-2; no reliable D call. V lost 4 bases and J lost 5, with 14 bases in between. Germline CDR1 LNHDA, CDR2 SQIVND (reference sequence). The CDR3 is 14 amino acids. CDR3 loop: CASSKASGSYGYTF. Here the CDR3 DNA reads TGTGCCAGTAGTAAGGCTTCCGGCTCGTATGGCTACACCTTC.

V usage is TRBV11-3 and J usage is TRBJ2-1; D is unresolved. This CDR3 comprises 11 residues. V was clipped by 2 bases and J by 13 bases, with 9 bases between them. CDR1 is SGHNT and CDR2 is YENEEA in the germline V gene. This CDR3 is CASSLQYDQFF. DNA of the CDR3: TGTGCCAGCAGCTTACAATACGACCAGTTCTTC.

V gene TRBV18 combines with J gene TRBJ2-3, with a weak D call TRBD1 (6 bases). The V end was cut by 6 bases, the J end by 2 bases, with 15 bases between. Germline loops: CDR1 KGHSH, CDR2 LQKENI. The CDR3 extends over 15 amino acids. Here the CDR3 reads CASSRNAGATDTQYF. CDR3 in DNA: TGTGCCAGCTCCCGAAACGCAGGGGCCACAGATACGCAGTATTTT.

Many counts were recorded for this clonotype. V and J are TRBV19 and TRBJ1-2, with D perhaps matching TRBD1 (5 bases). Per germline, CDR1 LNHDA and CDR2 SQIVND (reference sequence). Trimming cost V 4 bases and J 4 bases, with 16 bases left between them. The CDR3 has 15 residues. CDR3: CASSTMGLQGYGYTF. The CDR3 coding sequence is TGTGCCAGTAGTACTATGGGACTCCAGGGCTATGGCTACACCTTC.

In this sample, this clonotype is medium-sized. The chain employs TRBV2 and TRBJ1-6; a weak D match, TRBD1 (5 bases). Germline values: CDR1 SNHLY, CDR2 FYNNEI. This CDR3 contains 15 residues. Trimming cost V 8 bases and J 8 bases, with 19 bases left between them. This CDR3 is CASLGQRLGDSPLHF. The DNA of the CDR3 is TGTGCCAGCCTTGGGCAGCGACTAGGGGATTCACCCCTCCACTTT.

This clonotype was observed at least ten times. The V gene is TRBV6-6, the J gene TRBJ1-4; D unresolved. The V gene lost 2 bases and the J gene lost 6 bases, with 13 bases spanning the gap. CDR3 size: 15 residues. Germline-derived CDR1 and CDR2 are MNHNY and SVGAGI (reference sequence). CDR3 in amino acids: CASSYARGRDEKLFF. The CDR3 DNA reads TGTGCCAGCAGTTACGCCCGCGGGAGGGATGAAAAACTGTTTTTT.

V gene TRBV10-3 combines with J gene TRBJ2-2, with TRBD2 matching over 7 bases. V was pared by 8 bases and J by 5 bases, with 8 bases of the junction left unmatched. Germline CDR1 is ENHRY and CDR2 is SYGVKD. The CDR3 sequence is 14 residues long. CDR3 sequence: CAIRPLAPTGELFF. In DNA, the CDR3 is TGTGCCATCCGCCCACTAGCGCCGACCGGGGAGCTGTTTTTT.

This clonotype has a count of ten or more. The chain uses TRBV12-3 or TRBV12-4 and TRBJ1-5; D possibly corresponds to TRBD1 (6 bases). The CDR3 spans 15 residues. Trimming cost V 6 bases and J 0 bases, with 12 bases left between them. The CDR3 nucleotides read TGTGCCAGCAGGGAGGGGGGGTTTAGCAATCAGCCCCAGCATTTT. Residues: CASREGGFSNQPQHF.

This clonotype is categorized as medium-sized. This chain uses TRBV18 with TRBJ1-6; D gene unclear. CDR1 and CDR2 (germline): KGHSH, LQKENI. The CDR3 contains 13 residues. The V end lost 2 bases, the J end lost 8 bases, and 7 bases lay between the germline ends. The CDR3 nucleotides read TGTGCCAGCTCACCAGGGTCGGATTCACCCCTCCACTTT. Protein: CASSPGSDSPLHF.

Comments on this clonotype: With a much larger clone just one base away, this may be a read error. The CDR3 DNA is TGTGCCAGCTCACTTAGGACTGAGCCCTACGAGCAGTACTTC. Amino acid sequence: CASSLRTEPYEQYF. The chain links TRBV18 to TRBJ2-7; tentative D call: TRBD2 (5 bases). CDR3 length: 14 amino acids. V gave up 4 bases and J gave up 2 bases, with 12 bases separating them. CDR1 and CDR2 (germline): KGHSH, LQKENI. Together with reference TRBV18 and TRBJ2-7, the CDR3 gives the full variable domain: NAGVMQNPRHLVRRRGQEARLRCSPMKGHSHVYWYRQLPEEGLKFMVYLQKENIIDESGMPKERFSAEFPKEGPSILRIQQVVRGDSAAYFCASSLRTEPYEQYFGPGTRLTVT.

In its sample, this clonotype was seen many times. The chain recombines TRBV11-3 with TRBJ2-5; D remains unclear. The CDR3 consists of 16 residues. Germline CDR1 reads SGHNT; CDR2 reads YENEEA. Deletions cut 1 base from V and 0 bases from J, with 12 bases between. CDR3 DNA: TGTGCCAGCAGCTTAGGGGCAACGACGGACCAAGAGACCCAGTACTTC. Amino acid sequence: CASSLGATTDQETQYF.

This clonotype was picked up a small number of times. This sequence joins TRBV6-1 and TRBJ2-7, with TRBD2 as a possible D gene (6 bases). The CDR3 is 14 residues long. Deletions cut 0 bases from V and 7 bases from J, with 13 bases between. In germline, CDR1 is MNHNS, CDR2 SASEGT. The CDR3 region has the DNA TGTGCCAGCAGTGAAGCGCGAAAGGGGAGGGAGCAGTACTTC. Protein product: CASSEARKGREQYF.

This clonotype was found a few times. V is TRBV3-1 and J is TRBJ1-5; 7 positions agree with TRBD1. The V and J ends lost 0 bases and 6 bases, in that order; junction bases with no gene match: 5. CDR3 length: 15 residues. The germline V gene has CDR1 LGHDT and CDR2 YNNKEL (reference sequence). CDR3 protein: CASSQDNRGGQPQHF. The CDR3 nucleotides are TGTGCCAGCAGCCAAGACAACAGGGGTGGTCAGCCCCAGCATTTT.

This clonotype has a count of ten or more. This rearrangement joins TRBV10-1 to TRBJ2-1, with D possibly being TRBD2 (7 bases). In germline, CDR1 is WNHNN, CDR2 SYGVQD (reference sequence). Between the trimmed V and J ends, which lost 8 bases and 7 bases, there was a span of 15 bases. The CDR3 spans 13 residues. CDR3 in DNA: TGCGCCAGCGGCCTGGGGGGGCCGAATGAGCAGTTCTTC. Its translation is CASGLGGPNEQFF.

The CDR3 DNA sequence: TGTGCCAGCAGCAGGAACCCGGGGGTTAAAGAGACCCAGTACTTC. It encodes CASSRNPGVKETQYF. This sequence joins TRBV3-1 and TRBJ2-5; TRBD2 might be the D (6 bases). Deletions cut 5 bases from V and 3 bases from J, with 16 bases between. This CDR3 comprises 15 residues. The V gene's germline CDR1 is LGHDT and CDR2 YNNKEL (reference sequence).

With regard to this clonotype: A much larger clone lies a single base off, so this may be a read error. The chain has TRBV11-2 and TRBJ1-2; D gene unclear. Per the germline V gene, CDR1 is SGHAT and CDR2 is FQNNGV. The CDR3 covers 13 residues. CDR3 residues: CASGLGMGGGYTF. CDR3 bases: TGTGCCAGCGGCTTAGGCATGGGCGGCGGCTACACCTTC.

Many counts were recorded for this clonotype. V is TRBV11-2 and J is TRBJ2-7, with D hard to call. This CDR3 has 13 residues. Germline CDR1 reads SGHAT; CDR2 reads FQNNGV. V lost 3 bases, J lost 3 bases, and 9 bases lay in between. DNA for the CDR3: TGTGCCAGCAGCTTGCCTTCGGGCTACGAGCAGTACTTC. Translating gives CASSLPSGYEQYF. The full variable domain, with the rest looked up from reference TRBV11-2 and TRBJ2-7, is EAGVAQSPRYKIIEKRQSVAFWCNPISGHATLYWYQQILGQGPKLLIQFQNNGVVDDSQLPKDRFSAERLKGVDSTLKIQPAKLEDSAVYLCASSLPSGYEQYFGPGTRLTVT.

By share of the sample, this clonotype is medium-sized (0.01 to 0.1%). The chain combines TRBV3-1 with TRBJ2-7; possible D gene TRBD2, 5 bases. Trimming stripped 0 bases from V and 5 bases from J, with 14 bases between. CDR3 length equals 15 residues. Germline CDR1 reads LGHDT; CDR2 reads YNNKEL (reference sequence). DNA of the CDR3: TGTGCCAGCAGCCAAGATTTAATAGCGTCCCACGAGCAGTACTTC. It translates to CASSQDLIASHEQYF.

This clonotype was found many times. The genes are TRBV28 and TRBJ2-7, with D hard to call. CDR1 and CDR2 (germline): MDHEN, SYDVKM. The CDR3 consists of 10 residues. Trimming shortened V by 5 bases and J by 2 bases, and 1 base separated the two germline ends. The CDR3 nucleotides are TGTGCCAGCAGTACCTACGAGCAGTACTTC. The encoded protein is CASSTYEQYF. The complete variable domain, with remaining parts taken from reference TRBV28 and TRBJ2-7, reads DVKVTQSSRYLVKRTGEKVFLECVQDMDHENMFWYRQDPGLGLRLIYFSYDVKMKEKGDIPEGYSVSREKKERFSLILESASTNQTSMYLCASSTYEQYFGPGTRLTVT.

CDR3 in amino acids: CASSLGTSGEYNEQFF. The CDR3 bases are TGCGCCAGCAGCTTGGGGACTAGCGGAGAGTACAATGAGCAGTTCTTC. This rearrangement joins TRBV5-1 to TRBJ2-1; 10 bases line up with TRBD2. CDR1 and CDR2 (germline): SGHRS, YFSETQ. With 0 bases clipped from V and 4 bases from J, the junction kept 4 bases outside the gene matches. This CDR3 region has 16 residues.

This clonotype occurred many times. The chain employs TRBV6-5 and TRBJ2-7, with TRBD2 identical over 7 bases. Germline trimming cut 6 bases from V and 3 bases from J; bases unmatched to any gene: 17. The CDR3 sequence is 17 residues long. Germline values: CDR1 MNHEY, CDR2 SVGAGI. CDR3 DNA: TGTGCCAGCAGCCCAACCTCTTCCCCTAGCGGTGTCTACGAGCAGTACTTC. Translation gives CASSPTSSPSGVYEQYF.